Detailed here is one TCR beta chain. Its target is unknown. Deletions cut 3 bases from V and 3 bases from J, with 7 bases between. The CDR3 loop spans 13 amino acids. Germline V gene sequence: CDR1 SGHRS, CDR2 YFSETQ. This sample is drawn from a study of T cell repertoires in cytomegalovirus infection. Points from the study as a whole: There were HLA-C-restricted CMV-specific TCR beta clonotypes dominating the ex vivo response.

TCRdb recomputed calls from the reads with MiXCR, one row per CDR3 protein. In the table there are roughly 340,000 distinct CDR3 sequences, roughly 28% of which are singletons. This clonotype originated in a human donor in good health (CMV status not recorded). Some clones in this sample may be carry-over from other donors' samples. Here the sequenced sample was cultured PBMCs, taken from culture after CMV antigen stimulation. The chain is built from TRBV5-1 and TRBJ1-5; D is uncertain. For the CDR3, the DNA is TGCGCCAGCAGCTCAAGCCCCAATCAGCCCCAGCATTTT. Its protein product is CASSSSPNQPQHF.